This T cell receptor (beta chain) stems from a study of sequential checkpoint blockade in melanoma. Study-wide context: Both treatment sequences were followed by maintenance nivolumab.

Treatment denoted: randomized to nivolumab then ipilimumab (arm A) or the reverse (arm B). Sorted cells were live CD3+CD8+, lacking CD19 and CD56, from PBMCs. Germline V gene sequence: CDR1 MNHEY, CDR2 SMNVEV (reference sequence). V dropped 5 bases and J dropped 6; count of bases not matched to a gene: 9. The CDR3 has 15 amino acids. Data came from immunoSEQ multiplex PCR; TCRdb stores just in-frame clones and leaves some out. Here the sample spans about 12,000 clones, roughly 65% being singletons. Specimen: CD8+ T cells sorted from blood (inferred from file names), collected from a patient given nivolumab and ipilimumab in sequence. This chain joins TRBV27 and TRBJ2-1; the match to TRBD2 covers 8 bases. The sequence came from a human donor with melanoma. DNA for the CDR3: TGTGCCAGCAGTCTCGGGAGGGCCGTCGGCAATGAGCAGTTCTTC. Translation: CASSLGRAVGNEQFF.